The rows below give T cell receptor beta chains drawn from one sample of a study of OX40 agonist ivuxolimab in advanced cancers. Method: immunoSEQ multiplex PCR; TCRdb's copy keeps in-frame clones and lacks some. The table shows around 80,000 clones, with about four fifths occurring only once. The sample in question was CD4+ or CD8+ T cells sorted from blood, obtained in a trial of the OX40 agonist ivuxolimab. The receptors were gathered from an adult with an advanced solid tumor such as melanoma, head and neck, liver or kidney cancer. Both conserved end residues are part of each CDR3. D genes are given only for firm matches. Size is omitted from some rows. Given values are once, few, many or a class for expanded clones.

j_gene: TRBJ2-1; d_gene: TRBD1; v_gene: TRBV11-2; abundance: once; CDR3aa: CASSPTFGTGLGNEQFF; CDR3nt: TGTGCCAGCAGCCCAACCTTCGGGACAGGGCTGGGTAATGAGCAGTTCTTC
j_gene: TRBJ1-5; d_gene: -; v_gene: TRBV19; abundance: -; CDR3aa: CASKGPGSQHF; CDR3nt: TGTGCCAGTAAGGGGCCGGGGTCCCAGCATTTT
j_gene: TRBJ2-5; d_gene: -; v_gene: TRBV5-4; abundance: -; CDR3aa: CASSLEVATGGETQYF; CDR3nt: TGTGCCAGCAGCTTGGAGGTGGCCACTGGGGGCGAGACCCAGTACTTC
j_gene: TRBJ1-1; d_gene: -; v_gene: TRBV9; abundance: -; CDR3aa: CASSVVADGNTEAFF; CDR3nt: TGTGCCAGCAGCGTAGTTGCCGATGGAAACACTGAAGCTTTCTTT
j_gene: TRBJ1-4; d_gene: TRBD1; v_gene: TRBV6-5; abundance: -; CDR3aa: CASSTGQPNEKLFF; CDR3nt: TGTGCCAGCAGCACGGGACAGCCCAATGAAAAACTGTTTTTT
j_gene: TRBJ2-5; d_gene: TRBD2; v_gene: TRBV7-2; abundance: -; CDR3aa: CASSLADWGLAGGQETQYF; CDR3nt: TGTGCCAGCAGCTTAGCTGATTGGGGACTAGCGGGGGGGCAAGAGACCCAGTACTTC
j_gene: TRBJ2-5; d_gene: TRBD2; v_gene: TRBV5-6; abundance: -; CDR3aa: CASSPQNPLAGEETQYF; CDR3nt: TGTGCCAGCAGCCCACAAAACCCACTAGCGGGGGAAGAGACCCAGTACTTC
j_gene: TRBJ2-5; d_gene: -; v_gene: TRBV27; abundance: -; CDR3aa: CASSGGGPRTQYF; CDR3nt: TGTGCCAGCAGTGGCGGAGGGCCACGGACCCAGTACTTC
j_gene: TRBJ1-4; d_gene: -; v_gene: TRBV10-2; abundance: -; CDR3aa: CASRLGQPEEKLFF; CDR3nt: TGCGCCAGCAGGTTAGGACAGCCAGAGGAAAAACTGTTTTTT
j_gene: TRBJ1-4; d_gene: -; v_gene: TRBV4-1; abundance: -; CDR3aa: CASSQVEPWADNNEKLFF; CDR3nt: TGCGCCAGCAGCCAAGTTGAGCCCTGGGCAGACAATAATGAAAAACTGTTTTTT
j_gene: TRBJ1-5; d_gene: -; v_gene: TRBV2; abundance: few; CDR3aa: CASSEVRGYQPQHF; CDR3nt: TGTGCCAGCAGTGAGGTCCGAGGTTATCAGCCCCAGCATTTT
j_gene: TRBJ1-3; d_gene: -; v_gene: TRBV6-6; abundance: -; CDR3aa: CASSRGNTIYF; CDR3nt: TGTGCCAGCAGCCGTGGAAACACCATATATTTT
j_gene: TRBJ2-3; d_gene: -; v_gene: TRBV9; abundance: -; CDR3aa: CASSIGRDTQYF; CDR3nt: TGTGCCAGCAGTATAGGGAGAGATACGCAGTATTTT
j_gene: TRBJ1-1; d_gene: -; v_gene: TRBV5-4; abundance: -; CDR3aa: CSWGGWEDTEAFF; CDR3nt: TGTTCCTGGGGGGGTTGGGAAGACACTGAAGCTTTCTTT
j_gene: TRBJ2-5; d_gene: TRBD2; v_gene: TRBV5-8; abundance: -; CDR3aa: CASSPRLAGGQETQYF; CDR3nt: TGTGCCAGCAGCCCTAGACTAGCGGGGGGACAAGAGACCCAGTACTTC
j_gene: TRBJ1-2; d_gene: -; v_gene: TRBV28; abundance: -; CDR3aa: CASGGSGYTF; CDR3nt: TGTGCCAGCGGAGGGAGTGGCTACACCTTC
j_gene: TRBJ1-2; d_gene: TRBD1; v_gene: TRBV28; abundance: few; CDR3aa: CASSYFHRGQEGYTF; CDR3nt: TGTGCCAGCAGTTATTTTCACAGGGGACAGGAGGGCTACACCTTC
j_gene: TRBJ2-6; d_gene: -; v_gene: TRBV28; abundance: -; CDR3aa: CASSLPSLGANVLTF; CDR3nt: TGTGCCAGCAGTTTACCCTCCCTTGGGGCCAACGTCCTGACTTTC
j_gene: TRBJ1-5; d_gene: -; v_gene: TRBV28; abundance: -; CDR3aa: CASSSGTLGQPQHF; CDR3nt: TGTGCCAGCAGCTCCGGGACACTCGGTCAGCCCCAGCATTTT
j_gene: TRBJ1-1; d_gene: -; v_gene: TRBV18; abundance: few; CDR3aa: CASSPRQGGDTEAFF; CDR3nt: TGTGCCAGCTCACCAAGGCAGGGAGGAGACACTGAAGCTTTCTTT
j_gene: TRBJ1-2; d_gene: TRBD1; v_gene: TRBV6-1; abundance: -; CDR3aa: CATVRTGNGYTF; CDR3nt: TGTGCCACCGTCCGGACAGGGAATGGCTACACCTTC
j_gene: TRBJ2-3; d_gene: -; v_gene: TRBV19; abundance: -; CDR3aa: CASSPKGTRRGLGTDTQYF; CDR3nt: TGTGCCAGTAGTCCAAAGGGGACCCGCCGGGGGCTTGGCACAGATACGCAGTATTTT
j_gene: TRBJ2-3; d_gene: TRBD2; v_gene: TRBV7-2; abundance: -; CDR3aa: CASSFGTSGGTDTQYF; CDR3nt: TGTGCCAGCAGCTTCGGGACTAGCGGGGGTACAGATACGCAGTATTTT
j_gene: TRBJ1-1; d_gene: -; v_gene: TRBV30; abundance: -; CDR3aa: CAWSPIPPGTQNTEAFF; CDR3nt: TGTGCCTGGAGCCCAATACCCCCCGGGACACAGAACACTGAAGCTTTCTTT
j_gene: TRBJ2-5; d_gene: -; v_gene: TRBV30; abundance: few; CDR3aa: CAWSRGEETQYF; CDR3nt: TGTGCCTGGAGTAGAGGGGAAGAGACCCAGTACTTC
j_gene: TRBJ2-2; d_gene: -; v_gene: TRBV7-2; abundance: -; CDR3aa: CASSFAGGNTGELFF; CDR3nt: TGTGCCAGCAGCTTTGCCGGGGGGAACACCGGGGAGCTGTTTTTT
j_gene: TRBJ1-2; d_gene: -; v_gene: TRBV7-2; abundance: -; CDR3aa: CASSSEGLGANYGYTF; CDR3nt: TGTGCCAGCAGCTCGGAGGGGTTGGGAGCTAACTATGGCTACACCTTC
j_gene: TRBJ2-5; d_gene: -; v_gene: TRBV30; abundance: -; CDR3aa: CAWKQGRKVETQYF; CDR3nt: TGTGCCTGGAAGCAGGGGAGGAAGGTAGAGACCCAGTACTTC
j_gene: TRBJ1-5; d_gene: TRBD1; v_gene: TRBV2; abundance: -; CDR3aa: CASRAGGPNQPQHF; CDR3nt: TGTGCCAGCAGGGCAGGGGGACCCAATCAGCCCCAGCATTTT
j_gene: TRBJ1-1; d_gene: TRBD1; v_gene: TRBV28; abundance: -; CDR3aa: CASSGQGGTEAFF; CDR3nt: TGTGCCAGCAGTGGACAGGGGGGCACTGAAGCTTTCTTT
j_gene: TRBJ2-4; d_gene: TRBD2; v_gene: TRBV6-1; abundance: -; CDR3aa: CASSGGGLAKNIQYF; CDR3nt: TGTGCCAGCAGTGGGGGGGGACTAGCCAAAAACATTCAGTACTTC
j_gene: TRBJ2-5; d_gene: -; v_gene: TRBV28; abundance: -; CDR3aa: CASSLSLYQETQYF; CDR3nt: TGTGCCAGCAGTTTGTCTTTGTACCAAGAGACCCAGTACTTC
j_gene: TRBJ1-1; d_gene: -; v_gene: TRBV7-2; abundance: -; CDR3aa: CASSLVVGAGAEAFF; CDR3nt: TGTGCCAGCAGCTTAGTTGTCGGGGCAGGGGCTGAAGCTTTCTTT
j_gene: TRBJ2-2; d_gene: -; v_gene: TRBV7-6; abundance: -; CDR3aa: CASSSRQMSSSGELFF; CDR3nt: TGTGCCAGCAGCTCCCGACAGATGAGTTCTTCCGGGGAGCTGTTTTTT
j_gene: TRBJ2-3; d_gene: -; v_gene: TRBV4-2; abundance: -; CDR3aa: CASSQGRASRTDTQYF; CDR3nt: TGTGCCAGCAGCCAAGGACGGGCCTCTCGGACAGATACGCAGTATTTT
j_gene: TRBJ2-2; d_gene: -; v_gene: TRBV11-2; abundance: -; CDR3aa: CASSLEGTVNTGELFF; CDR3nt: TGTGCCAGCAGCTTGGAAGGGACGGTTAACACCGGGGAGCTGTTTTTT
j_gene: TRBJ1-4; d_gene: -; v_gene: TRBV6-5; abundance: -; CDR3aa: CASSYRGGYEKLFF; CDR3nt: TGTGCCAGCAGTTACCGGGGAGGGTATGAAAAACTGTTTTTT
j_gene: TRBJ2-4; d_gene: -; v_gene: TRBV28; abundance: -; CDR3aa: CASTGLPKNIQYF; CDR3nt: TGTGCCAGCACAGGGCTTCCCAAAAACATTCAGTACTTC
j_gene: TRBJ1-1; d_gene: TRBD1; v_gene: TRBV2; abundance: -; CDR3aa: CASSADRGRAEAFF; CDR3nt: TGTGCCAGCAGTGCGGACAGGGGGAGAGCTGAAGCTTTCTTT
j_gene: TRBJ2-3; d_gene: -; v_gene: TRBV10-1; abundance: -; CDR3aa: CASSSTDTQYF; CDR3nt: TGCGCCAGCTCTAGTACAGATACGCAGTATTTT
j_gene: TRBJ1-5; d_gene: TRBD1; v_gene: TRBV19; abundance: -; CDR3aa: CASSATGPSGQPQHF; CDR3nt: TGTGCCAGTAGTGCGACAGGGCCCTCGGGTCAGCCCCAGCATTTT
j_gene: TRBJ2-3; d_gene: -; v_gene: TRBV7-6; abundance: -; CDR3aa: CASSGGASSSTDTQYF; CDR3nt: TGTGCCAGCAGCGGGGGGGCATCGTCTAGCACAGATACGCAGTATTTT
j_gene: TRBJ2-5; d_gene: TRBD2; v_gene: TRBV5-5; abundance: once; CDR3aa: CASSWQLAGRQKTQYF; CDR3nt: TGTGCCAGCAGCTGGCAACTAGCGGGGAGACAAAAGACCCAGTACTTC